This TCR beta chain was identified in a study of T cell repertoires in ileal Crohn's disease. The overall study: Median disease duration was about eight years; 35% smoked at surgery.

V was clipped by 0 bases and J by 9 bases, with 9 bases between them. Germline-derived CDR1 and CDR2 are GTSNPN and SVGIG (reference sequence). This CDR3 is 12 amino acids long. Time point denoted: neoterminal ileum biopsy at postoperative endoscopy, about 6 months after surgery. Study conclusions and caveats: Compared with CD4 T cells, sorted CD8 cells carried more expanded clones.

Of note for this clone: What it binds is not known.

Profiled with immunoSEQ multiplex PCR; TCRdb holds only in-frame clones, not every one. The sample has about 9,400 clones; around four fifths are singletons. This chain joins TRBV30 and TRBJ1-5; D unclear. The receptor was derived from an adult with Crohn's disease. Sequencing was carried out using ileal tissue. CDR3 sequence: CAWSVGGRPQHF. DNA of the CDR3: TGTGCCTGGAGTGTCGGAGGAAGGCCCCAGCATTTT.